Following are 21 T cell receptor beta chains from one sample sequenced in a study of control samples from healthy donors and cancer patients. Data came from immunoSEQ multiplex PCR; TCRdb stores just in-frame clones and leaves some out. Found here are 160,000 or so clones, 94% of them singletons; the top ten hold 8.5%. Sample: blood. Receptors were obtained from a woman in her forties in good health.

The rearrangement joins TRBV7-8 to TRBJ1-6; D uncertain. The CDR3 length is 13 residues. Germline V gene lookup returns CDR1 SGHVS and CDR2 FQNEAQ. Trimming took 1 base from V and 12 from J, leaving 10 bases between them. CDR3 amino acids: CASSLGAVGPLHF. The CDR3 DNA is TGTGCCAGCAGCTTAGGGGCGGTGGGACCCCTCCACTTT.

The rearrangement links TRBV5-1 to TRBJ2-1; 8 bases fit TRBD1. J was trimmed by 6 bases and V by 4 bases; bases with no gene match: 15. From germline, CDR1 is SGHRS and CDR2 YFSETQ. This CDR3 has 17 residues. For the CDR3, the DNA is TGCGCCAGCAGCCCCTTAACAACAGGGGGGTTCGGCAATGAGCAGTTCTTC. Protein sequence: CASSPLTTGGFGNEQFF.

The chain links TRBV7-9 to TRBJ2-1, with TRBD2 identical over 7 bases. V trimming: 5 bases; J trimming: 5 bases; junction bases outside the gene matches: 9. The germline gives CDR1 SEHNR, CDR2 FQNEAQ (reference sequence). The CDR3 is made up of 15 amino acids. CDR3 amino acids: CASSTWEGKDNEQFF. In DNA, the CDR3 is TGTGCCAGCAGCACATGGGAGGGTAAGGACAATGAGCAGTTCTTC.

This chain joins TRBV9 and TRBJ2-7; 7 bases agree with TRBD1. This CDR3 spans 16 amino acids. Looked up from germline, CDR1 is SGDLS and CDR2 is YYNGEE. V shed 0 bases and J 3 bases; nucleotides not matched to a gene: 9. The CDR3: CASSVAAAQGVYEQYF. In DNA form, the CDR3 reads TGTGCCAGCAGCGTAGCAGCCGCGCAGGGGGTCTACGAGCAGTACTTC.

The chain links TRBV7-2 to TRBJ1-1; D is possibly TRBD1 (5 bases). The CDR3 has 12 amino acids. The V gene lost 2 bases and the J gene lost 9 bases, with 10 bases spanning the gap. Germline CDR1 SGHTA, CDR2 FQGNSA. The CDR3 region is CASSLSSGQAFF. In nucleotides, the CDR3 is TGTGCCAGCAGCTTATCGTCAGGGCAAGCTTTCTTT.

The chain joins TRBV9 to TRBJ2-7; 8 positions match TRBD2. Germline lookup yields CDR1 SGDLS and CDR2 YYNGEE. This CDR3 comprises 16 residues. V was clipped by 4 bases and J by 2 bases; unmatched bases: 11. CDR3 sequence (DNA): TGTGCCAGCAGCACTGGCGAAGCGGGGGTACCCTACGAGCAGTACTTC. It translates to CASSTGEAGVPYEQYF.

Regarding this clone: An end of the junction differs from the germline gene, which may be a read error. The chain carries TRBV13 and TRBJ1-2; TRBD1 matches 9 bases. Germline lookup yields CDR1 PRHDT and CDR2 FYEKMQ (reference sequence). The CDR3 runs to 12 residues. CDR3 protein: CASSSGTGIPLF. Here the CDR3 DNA reads TGTGCCAGCAGCTCGGGGACAGGGATCCCCCTCTTC.

This chain connects TRBV10-3 to TRBJ1-1; 9 nucleotides align to TRBD1. The CDR3 contains 12 residues. In germline, CDR1 is ENHRY, CDR2 SYGVKD. V was pared by 5 bases and J by 8 bases, with 3 bases of the junction left unmatched. The CDR3 spells CAISSGQGEAFF. DNA for the CDR3: TGTGCCATCAGTAGTGGACAGGGGGAAGCTTTCTTT.

The chain has TRBV2 and TRBJ2-7; the match to TRBD1 covers 10 bases. Germline V lookup: CDR1 SNHLY, CDR2 FYNNEI. Trimming took 6 bases from V and 3 from J; bases not matched to a gene: 5. The CDR3 consists of 14 residues. CDR3 loop: CASRTGGGHYEQYF. The CDR3 nucleotides are TGTGCCAGCAGGACAGGGGGCGGTCACTACGAGCAGTACTTC. Full variable domain (rest looked up from reference TRBV2 and TRBJ2-7): EPEVTQTPSHQVTQMGQEVILRCVPISNHLYFYWYRQILGQKVEFLVSFYNNEISEKSEIFDDQFSVERPDGSNFTLKIRSTKLEDSAMYFCASRTGGGHYEQYFGPGTRLTVT.

The chain is built from TRBV16 and TRBJ2-2, with D perhaps given as TRBD1 or TRBD2 (7 bases each). This CDR3 region has 18 residues. The V gene's germline CDR1 is KGHSY and CDR2 FQNENV. V was pared by 4 bases and J by 3 bases, with 21 bases between. CDR3 protein: CASSPREGARGDTGELFF. In DNA form, the CDR3 reads TGTGCCAGCAGCCCAAGGGAGGGGGCGAGAGGAGACACCGGGGAGCTGTTTTTT. Together with reference TRBV16 and TRBJ2-2, the CDR3 gives the full variable domain: GEEVAQTPKHLVRGEGQKAKLYCAPIKGHSYVFWYQQVLKNEFKFLISFQNENVFDETGMPKERFSAKCLPNSPCSLEIQATKLEDSAVYFCASSPREGARGDTGELFFGEGSRLTVL.

The rearrangement uses TRBV19 and TRBJ1-1; D remains unclear. The germline V gene has CDR1 LNHDA and CDR2 SQIVND (reference sequence). V was cut by 2 bases and J by 1 base, with 11 bases left in between. The CDR3 extends over 15 amino acids. The CDR3 spells CASSIQVQANTEAFF. The CDR3 DNA reads TGTGCCAGTAGTATACAGGTCCAGGCGAACACTGAAGCTTTCTTT.

The chain is built from TRBV7-8 and TRBJ1-3; D call uncertain. V lost 0 bases to trimming and J lost 2 bases, with 14 bases between them. Germline CDR1 and CDR2: SGHVS and FQNEAQ. The CDR3 contains 17 residues. In DNA, the CDR3 is TGTGCCAGCAGCTTAGCTCCCATGCGGAACCCTGGAAACACCATATATTTT. Protein: CASSLAPMRNPGNTIYF.

The chain couples TRBV27 to TRBJ1-2; 11 bases fit TRBD1. Germline CDR1 is MNHEY and CDR2 is SMNVEV (reference sequence). The CDR3 has 15 residues. V was clipped by 8 bases and J by 4 bases; unmatched bases: 9. CDR3 nucleotide sequence: TGTGCCAGCTCGAGGACAGGGGGCTTTGGCTATGGCTACACCTTC. It codes for CASSRTGGFGYGYTF.

V gene TRBV18 combines with J gene TRBJ1-2, with 8 bases identical to TRBD1. The CDR3 is 13 amino acids. The germline V gene has CDR1 KGHSH and CDR2 LQKENI. The junction had 1 base not matched to a gene; V was cut back by 4 bases and J by 3 bases. CDR3 DNA: TGTGCCAGCTCACAGGGACAGGACTATGGCTACACCTTC. Translating it yields CASSQGQDYGYTF.

In this sample, this clone turned up once. The gene calls are TRBV7-9 and TRBJ2-2; D ambiguous. The V gene's germline CDR1 is SEHNR and CDR2 FQNEAQ (reference sequence). The CDR3 extends over 15 amino acids. Between the trimmed V and J ends, which lost 2 bases and 6 bases, there was a span of 13 bases. CDR3 in amino acids: CASSLSSPRAGELFF. For the CDR3, the DNA is TGTGCCAGCAGCTTATCTTCCCCGCGAGCCGGGGAGCTGTTTTTT. The full variable domain, completed using reference TRBV7-9 and TRBJ2-2, is DTGVSQNPRHKITKRGQNVTFRCDPISEHNRLYWYRQTLGQGPEFLTYFQNEAQLEKSRLLSDRFSAERPKGSFSTLEIQRTEQGDSAMYLCASSLSSPRAGELFFGEGSRLTVL.

The count of this clone is one. The chain's CDR3 is CASSATGSVPGYTF. The CDR3 bases are TGTGCCAGCAGTGCGACAGGCAGTGTCCCTGGCTACACCTTC. The chain employs TRBV2 and TRBJ1-2; TRBD1 might be the D (6 bases). Germline V gene data show CDR1 as SNHLY and CDR2 as FYNNEI. Between the trimmed V and J ends, which lost 4 bases and 7 bases, there was a span of 16 bases. This CDR3 spans 14 amino acids.

The rearrangement links TRBV21-1 to TRBJ2-2; TRBD1 is the table's D call and was not checked against the DNA. TRBV21-1 is recorded as a pseudogene. The CDR3 totals 15 residues. The CDR3, as DNA: TGTGCCAGCAGCAAAGGCCGTCAGGGCACCGGGGAGCTGTTTTTT. Translating it yields CASSKGRQGTGELFF.

The V gene is TRBV19, the J gene TRBJ1-1; the D is unclear. The CDR3 covers 13 residues. The V end lost 5 bases, the J end lost 5 bases, and 12 bases lay between the germline ends. Germline V gene sequence: CDR1 LNHDA, CDR2 SQIVND (reference sequence). CDR3 protein: CASSVRSLTEAFF. The CDR3 DNA sequence: TGTGCCAGTAGTGTAAGGTCGCTGACTGAAGCTTTCTTT.

V usage is TRBV19 and J usage is TRBJ1-3, with 9 bases matching TRBD1. This CDR3 is 16 amino acids long. With 7 bases clipped from V and 0 bases from J, the junction kept 7 bases outside the gene matches. Germline-derived CDR1 and CDR2 are LNHDA and SQIVND (reference sequence). Written as DNA, the CDR3 is TGTGCCAGTATCGGGACAGGGTACGGCTCTGGAAACACCATATATTTT. Its protein product is CASIGTGYGSGNTIYF.

V usage is TRBV4-1 and J usage is TRBJ1-4; D gene ambiguous. The ends were cut back, 0 bases at V and 5 bases at J, with 10 bases in the middle. Germline V gene sequence: CDR1 MGHRA, CDR2 YSYEKL. This CDR3 comprises 15 residues. CDR3 sequence reads: CASSQEWQINEKLFF. The CDR3 DNA sequence: TGCGCCAGCAGCCAAGAGTGGCAGATAAATGAAAAACTGTTTTTT.

V gene TRBV30 combines with J gene TRBJ1-1; D not resolved. Trimming stripped 4 bases from V and 1 base from J, with 10 bases between. The CDR3 extends over 13 amino acids. CDR1 is GTSNPN and CDR2 is SVGIG in the germline V gene (reference sequence). The CDR3 reads CAWMIGGNTEAFF. In DNA, the CDR3 is TGTGCCTGGATGATAGGTGGGAACACTGAAGCTTTCTTT.